Detailed here is one T cell receptor (beta chain). Its specificity is unknown. This CDR3 is built from 12 residues. Trimming cost V 5 bases and J 6 bases, with 10 bases left between them. The germline gives CDR1 LGHNA, CDR2 YSLEER. This sample is part of a study of blood T cells in healthy people across ages. Study-wide results and limits: No one knew whether donors had CMV, which possibly confounded expanded clonotype changes.

With a J-beta primer mix and a sample-barcoded 5' primer, a second PCR ran about 7 to 11 cycles. TCRdb reprocessed the 5' RACE reads via MiXCR and lists one record per CDR3 protein. This sample has 1.8 million or so distinct CDR3 sequences; more than 35% occur once, and the top ten carry 23%. Isolating PBMCs gave at least 6.5 million of these cells per sample. The sequenced material came from blood. The genes are TRBV4-3 and TRBJ1-1; D is uncertain. The clonotype was recovered from a human donor in good health. The CDR3 is CASSWYESEAFF. CDR3 nucleotide sequence: TGCGCCAGCAGCTGGTACGAGTCTGAAGCTTTCTTT.